This TCR beta chain was obtained from a study of Graves' ophthalmopathy and Graves' hyperthyroidism. Findings and limits, study-wide: Ophthalmopathy progression prediction by the model yielded a sensitivity of more than 60% and a specificity of approximately 77%.

RNA transcripts were the source from which TCR beta CDR3 regions were amplified. HTBI primers were used in a first-round RT-PCR, which preceded a second-round multiplex PCR. One entry per CDR3 protein, called by TCRdb with MiXCR from the multiplex PCR reads. The sample holds 620,000 or so distinct CDR3 sequences, approximately 22% seen once. This clonotype was found many times. Antigen specificity is unknown. CDR3 length: 11 amino acids. Per germline, CDR1 MDHEN and CDR2 SYDVKM. Trimming removed 7 bases from V and 2 bases from J, with 5 bases in between. Sequences were obtained from peripheral blood. The TCR originated in a woman under 30 with stable Graves' hyperthyroidism. Some clones in this sample may be carry-over from other donors' samples. V gene TRBV28 combines with J gene TRBJ1-2; no definite D call. Here the CDR3 reads CASNGNYGYTF. DNA for the CDR3: TGTGCCAGCAACGGAAACTATGGCTACACCTTC.